This entry features one T cell receptor beta chain sequence. The antigen remains undetermined. Germline-derived CDR1 and CDR2 are SGHRS and YFSETQ. The CDR3 extends over 15 amino acids. V lost 1 base and J lost 7; bases outside the gene matches: 8. Specified time point: pre-treatment sample, taken before nivolumab and TIL therapy. The immunoSEQ assay was v3. Using immunoSEQ multiplex PCR, the repertoire was profiled, and TCRdb retains in-frame clones only, with some absent. In the table there are more than 50,000 clones, roughly 91% of which are singletons. The data derive from a study of TIL therapy for anti-PD-1-resistant metastatic lung cancer. Study background: Median tumor PD-L1 proportion score was approximately 6.3%.

Study-level results: The cohort had more treatment-naive, never-smoker and oncogene-addicted patients than typical.

The clonotype originates from a person aged 25 to 79 with non-small cell lung cancer. This sample comprised blood, obtained at baseline. The chain has TRBV5-1 and TRBJ1-2, with 9 bases that match TRBD1. The DNA for the CDR3 is TGCGCCAGCAGCTTGTCGAACTCGGGACAGGGTGGCTACACCTTC. Translation: CASSLSNSGQGGYTF. Full variable domain (missing parts from reference TRBV5-1 and TRBJ1-2): KAGVTQTPRYLIKTRGQQVTLSCSPISGHRSVSWYQQTPGQGLQFLFEYFSETQRNKGNFPGRFSGRQFSNSRSEMNVSTLELGDSALYLCASSLSNSGQGGYTFGSGTRLTVV.